This T cell receptor (beta chain) was captured in a study of control samples from healthy donors and cancer patients. Generated by immunoSEQ multiplex PCR, the TCRdb table keeps only in-frame clones and is missing some. Among around 110,000 clones, roughly 92% were seen once, and the ten largest hold around 2.5%. Looked up from germline, CDR1 is SNHLY and CDR2 is FYNNEI. The CDR3 consists of 16 residues. Losses at the gene ends were 8 bases for V and 6 bases for J; bases not matched to a gene: 9. The receptor was derived from a man aged 25 to 45 in good health. V and J are TRBV2 and TRBJ2-3, with 15 bases matching TRBD2. Sequenced sample: blood. CDR3 sequence reads: CASGLGLAGGRDTQYF. The CDR3 coding sequence is TGTGCCAGCGGGCTGGGACTAGCGGGGGGCCGGGATACGCAGTATTTT.